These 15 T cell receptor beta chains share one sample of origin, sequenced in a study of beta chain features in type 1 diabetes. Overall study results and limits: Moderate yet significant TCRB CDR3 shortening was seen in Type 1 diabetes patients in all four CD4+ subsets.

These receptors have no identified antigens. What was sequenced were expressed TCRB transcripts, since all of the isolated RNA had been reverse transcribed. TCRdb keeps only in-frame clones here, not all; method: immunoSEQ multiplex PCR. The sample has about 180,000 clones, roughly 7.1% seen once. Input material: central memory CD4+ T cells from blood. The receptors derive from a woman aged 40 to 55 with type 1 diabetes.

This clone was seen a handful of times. Written as DNA, the CDR3 is TGTGCCAGCAGCTTAGCGATCCACGGTGAAGCTTTCTTT. As protein: CASSLAIHGEAFF. The V gene is TRBV7-9, the J gene TRBJ1-1; D unclear. Germline V gene sequence: CDR1 SEHNR, CDR2 FQNEAQ (reference sequence). The CDR3 extends over 13 amino acids. The V and J ends lost 0 bases and 7 bases respectively, with 9 bases between them.

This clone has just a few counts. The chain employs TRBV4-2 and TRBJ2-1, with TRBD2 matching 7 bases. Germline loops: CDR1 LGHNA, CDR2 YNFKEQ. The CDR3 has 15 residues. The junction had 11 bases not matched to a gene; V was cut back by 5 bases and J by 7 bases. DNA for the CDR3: TGTGCCAGCAGCTTGGATGGACTAGTAGGGAATGAGCAGTTCTTC. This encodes CASSLDGLVGNEQFF.

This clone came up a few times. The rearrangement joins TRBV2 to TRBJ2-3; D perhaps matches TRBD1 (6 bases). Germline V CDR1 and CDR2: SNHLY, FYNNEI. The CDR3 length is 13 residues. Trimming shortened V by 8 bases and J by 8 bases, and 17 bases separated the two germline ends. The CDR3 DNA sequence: TGTGCCAGCTGGGACACGGATCTCCCTACGCAGTATTTT. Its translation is CASWDTDLPTQYF.

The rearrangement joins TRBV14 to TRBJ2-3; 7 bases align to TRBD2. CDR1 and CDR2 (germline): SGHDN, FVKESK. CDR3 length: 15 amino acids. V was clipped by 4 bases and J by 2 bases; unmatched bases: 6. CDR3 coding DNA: TGTGCCAGCAGCCCAGGGACTACCAACACAGATACGCAGTATTTT. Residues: CASSPGTTNTDTQYF.

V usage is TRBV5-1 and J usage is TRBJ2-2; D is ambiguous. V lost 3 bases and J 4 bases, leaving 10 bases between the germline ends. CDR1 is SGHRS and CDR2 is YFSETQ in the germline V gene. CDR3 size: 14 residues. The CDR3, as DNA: TGCGCCAGCAGCTCGTCCGGGTCCACCGGGGAGCTGTTTTTT. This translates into CASSSSGSTGELFF.

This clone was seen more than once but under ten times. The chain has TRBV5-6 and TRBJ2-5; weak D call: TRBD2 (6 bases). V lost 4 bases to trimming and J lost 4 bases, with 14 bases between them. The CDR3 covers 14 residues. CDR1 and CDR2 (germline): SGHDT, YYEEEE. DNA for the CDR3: TGTGCCAGCAGCCTAAGGCGGGGAAGAGAGACCCAGTACTTC. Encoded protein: CASSLRRGRETQYF.

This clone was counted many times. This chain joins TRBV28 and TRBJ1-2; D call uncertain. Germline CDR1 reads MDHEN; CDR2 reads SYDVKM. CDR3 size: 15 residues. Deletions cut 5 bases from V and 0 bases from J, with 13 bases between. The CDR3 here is CASSPSWAANYGYTF. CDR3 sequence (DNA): TGTGCCAGCAGTCCCAGCTGGGCAGCTAACTATGGCTACACCTTC.

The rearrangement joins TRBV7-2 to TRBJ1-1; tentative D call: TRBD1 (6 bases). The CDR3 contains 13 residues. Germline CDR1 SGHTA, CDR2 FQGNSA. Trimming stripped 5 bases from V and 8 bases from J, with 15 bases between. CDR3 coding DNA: TGTGCCAGCAGCCCCGGGGGGCATAGGGAAGCTTTCTTT. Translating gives CASSPGGHREAFF.

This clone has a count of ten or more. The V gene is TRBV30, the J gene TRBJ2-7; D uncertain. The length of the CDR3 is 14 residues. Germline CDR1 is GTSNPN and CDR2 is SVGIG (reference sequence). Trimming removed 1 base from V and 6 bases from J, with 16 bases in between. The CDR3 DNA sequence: TGTGCCTGGAGTGGGAGAAGTCCTGCTGGCGAGCAGTACTTC. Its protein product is CAWSGRSPAGEQYF.

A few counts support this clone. The CDR3 bases are TGTGCCTGGAGACCACAGGGCAGCTATGGCTACACCTTC. Translating gives CAWRPQGSYGYTF. The rearrangement links TRBV30 to TRBJ1-2; tentative D call: TRBD1 (6 bases). The V gene's germline CDR1 is GTSNPN and CDR2 SVGIG (reference sequence). The ends were cut back, 3 bases at V and 4 bases at J, with 12 bases in the middle. CDR3 length: 13 residues.

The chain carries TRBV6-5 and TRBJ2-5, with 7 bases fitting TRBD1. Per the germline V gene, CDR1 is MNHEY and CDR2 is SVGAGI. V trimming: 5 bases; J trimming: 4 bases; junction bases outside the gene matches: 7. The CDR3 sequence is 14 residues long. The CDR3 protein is CASSTPTGAETQYF. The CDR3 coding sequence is TGTGCCAGCAGTACCCCTACAGGGGCAGAGACCCAGTACTTC.

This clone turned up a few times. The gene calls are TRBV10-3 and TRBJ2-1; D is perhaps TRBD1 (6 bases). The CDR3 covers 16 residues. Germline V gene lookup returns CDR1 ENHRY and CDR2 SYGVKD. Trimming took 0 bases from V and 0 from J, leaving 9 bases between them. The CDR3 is CAISESTGNSYNEQFF. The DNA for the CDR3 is TGTGCCATCAGTGAGTCAACAGGGAACTCCTACAATGAGCAGTTCTTC.

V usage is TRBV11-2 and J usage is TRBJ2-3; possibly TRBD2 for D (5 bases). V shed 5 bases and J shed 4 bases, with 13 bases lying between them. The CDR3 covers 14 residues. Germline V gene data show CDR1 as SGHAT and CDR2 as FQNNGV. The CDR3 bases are TGTGCCAGCAGCACGGGCCCCGGGGCAGATACGCAGTATTTT. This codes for CASSTGPGADTQYF.

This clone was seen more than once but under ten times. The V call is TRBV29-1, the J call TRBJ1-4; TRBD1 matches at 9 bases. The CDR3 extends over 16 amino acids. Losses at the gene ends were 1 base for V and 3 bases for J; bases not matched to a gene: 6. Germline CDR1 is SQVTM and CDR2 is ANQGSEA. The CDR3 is CSVEGDRDSPNEKLFF. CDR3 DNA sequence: TGCAGCGTTGAAGGGGACAGGGATTCGCCTAATGAAAAACTGTTTTTT.

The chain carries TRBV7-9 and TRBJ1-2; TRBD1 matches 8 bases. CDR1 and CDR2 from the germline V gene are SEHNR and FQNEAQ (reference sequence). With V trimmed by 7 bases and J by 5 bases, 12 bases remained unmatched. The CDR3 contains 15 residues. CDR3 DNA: TGTGCCAGCACCCGCGGGACAGGAGGGGGGTATGGCTACACCTTC. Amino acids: CASTRGTGGGYGYTF.